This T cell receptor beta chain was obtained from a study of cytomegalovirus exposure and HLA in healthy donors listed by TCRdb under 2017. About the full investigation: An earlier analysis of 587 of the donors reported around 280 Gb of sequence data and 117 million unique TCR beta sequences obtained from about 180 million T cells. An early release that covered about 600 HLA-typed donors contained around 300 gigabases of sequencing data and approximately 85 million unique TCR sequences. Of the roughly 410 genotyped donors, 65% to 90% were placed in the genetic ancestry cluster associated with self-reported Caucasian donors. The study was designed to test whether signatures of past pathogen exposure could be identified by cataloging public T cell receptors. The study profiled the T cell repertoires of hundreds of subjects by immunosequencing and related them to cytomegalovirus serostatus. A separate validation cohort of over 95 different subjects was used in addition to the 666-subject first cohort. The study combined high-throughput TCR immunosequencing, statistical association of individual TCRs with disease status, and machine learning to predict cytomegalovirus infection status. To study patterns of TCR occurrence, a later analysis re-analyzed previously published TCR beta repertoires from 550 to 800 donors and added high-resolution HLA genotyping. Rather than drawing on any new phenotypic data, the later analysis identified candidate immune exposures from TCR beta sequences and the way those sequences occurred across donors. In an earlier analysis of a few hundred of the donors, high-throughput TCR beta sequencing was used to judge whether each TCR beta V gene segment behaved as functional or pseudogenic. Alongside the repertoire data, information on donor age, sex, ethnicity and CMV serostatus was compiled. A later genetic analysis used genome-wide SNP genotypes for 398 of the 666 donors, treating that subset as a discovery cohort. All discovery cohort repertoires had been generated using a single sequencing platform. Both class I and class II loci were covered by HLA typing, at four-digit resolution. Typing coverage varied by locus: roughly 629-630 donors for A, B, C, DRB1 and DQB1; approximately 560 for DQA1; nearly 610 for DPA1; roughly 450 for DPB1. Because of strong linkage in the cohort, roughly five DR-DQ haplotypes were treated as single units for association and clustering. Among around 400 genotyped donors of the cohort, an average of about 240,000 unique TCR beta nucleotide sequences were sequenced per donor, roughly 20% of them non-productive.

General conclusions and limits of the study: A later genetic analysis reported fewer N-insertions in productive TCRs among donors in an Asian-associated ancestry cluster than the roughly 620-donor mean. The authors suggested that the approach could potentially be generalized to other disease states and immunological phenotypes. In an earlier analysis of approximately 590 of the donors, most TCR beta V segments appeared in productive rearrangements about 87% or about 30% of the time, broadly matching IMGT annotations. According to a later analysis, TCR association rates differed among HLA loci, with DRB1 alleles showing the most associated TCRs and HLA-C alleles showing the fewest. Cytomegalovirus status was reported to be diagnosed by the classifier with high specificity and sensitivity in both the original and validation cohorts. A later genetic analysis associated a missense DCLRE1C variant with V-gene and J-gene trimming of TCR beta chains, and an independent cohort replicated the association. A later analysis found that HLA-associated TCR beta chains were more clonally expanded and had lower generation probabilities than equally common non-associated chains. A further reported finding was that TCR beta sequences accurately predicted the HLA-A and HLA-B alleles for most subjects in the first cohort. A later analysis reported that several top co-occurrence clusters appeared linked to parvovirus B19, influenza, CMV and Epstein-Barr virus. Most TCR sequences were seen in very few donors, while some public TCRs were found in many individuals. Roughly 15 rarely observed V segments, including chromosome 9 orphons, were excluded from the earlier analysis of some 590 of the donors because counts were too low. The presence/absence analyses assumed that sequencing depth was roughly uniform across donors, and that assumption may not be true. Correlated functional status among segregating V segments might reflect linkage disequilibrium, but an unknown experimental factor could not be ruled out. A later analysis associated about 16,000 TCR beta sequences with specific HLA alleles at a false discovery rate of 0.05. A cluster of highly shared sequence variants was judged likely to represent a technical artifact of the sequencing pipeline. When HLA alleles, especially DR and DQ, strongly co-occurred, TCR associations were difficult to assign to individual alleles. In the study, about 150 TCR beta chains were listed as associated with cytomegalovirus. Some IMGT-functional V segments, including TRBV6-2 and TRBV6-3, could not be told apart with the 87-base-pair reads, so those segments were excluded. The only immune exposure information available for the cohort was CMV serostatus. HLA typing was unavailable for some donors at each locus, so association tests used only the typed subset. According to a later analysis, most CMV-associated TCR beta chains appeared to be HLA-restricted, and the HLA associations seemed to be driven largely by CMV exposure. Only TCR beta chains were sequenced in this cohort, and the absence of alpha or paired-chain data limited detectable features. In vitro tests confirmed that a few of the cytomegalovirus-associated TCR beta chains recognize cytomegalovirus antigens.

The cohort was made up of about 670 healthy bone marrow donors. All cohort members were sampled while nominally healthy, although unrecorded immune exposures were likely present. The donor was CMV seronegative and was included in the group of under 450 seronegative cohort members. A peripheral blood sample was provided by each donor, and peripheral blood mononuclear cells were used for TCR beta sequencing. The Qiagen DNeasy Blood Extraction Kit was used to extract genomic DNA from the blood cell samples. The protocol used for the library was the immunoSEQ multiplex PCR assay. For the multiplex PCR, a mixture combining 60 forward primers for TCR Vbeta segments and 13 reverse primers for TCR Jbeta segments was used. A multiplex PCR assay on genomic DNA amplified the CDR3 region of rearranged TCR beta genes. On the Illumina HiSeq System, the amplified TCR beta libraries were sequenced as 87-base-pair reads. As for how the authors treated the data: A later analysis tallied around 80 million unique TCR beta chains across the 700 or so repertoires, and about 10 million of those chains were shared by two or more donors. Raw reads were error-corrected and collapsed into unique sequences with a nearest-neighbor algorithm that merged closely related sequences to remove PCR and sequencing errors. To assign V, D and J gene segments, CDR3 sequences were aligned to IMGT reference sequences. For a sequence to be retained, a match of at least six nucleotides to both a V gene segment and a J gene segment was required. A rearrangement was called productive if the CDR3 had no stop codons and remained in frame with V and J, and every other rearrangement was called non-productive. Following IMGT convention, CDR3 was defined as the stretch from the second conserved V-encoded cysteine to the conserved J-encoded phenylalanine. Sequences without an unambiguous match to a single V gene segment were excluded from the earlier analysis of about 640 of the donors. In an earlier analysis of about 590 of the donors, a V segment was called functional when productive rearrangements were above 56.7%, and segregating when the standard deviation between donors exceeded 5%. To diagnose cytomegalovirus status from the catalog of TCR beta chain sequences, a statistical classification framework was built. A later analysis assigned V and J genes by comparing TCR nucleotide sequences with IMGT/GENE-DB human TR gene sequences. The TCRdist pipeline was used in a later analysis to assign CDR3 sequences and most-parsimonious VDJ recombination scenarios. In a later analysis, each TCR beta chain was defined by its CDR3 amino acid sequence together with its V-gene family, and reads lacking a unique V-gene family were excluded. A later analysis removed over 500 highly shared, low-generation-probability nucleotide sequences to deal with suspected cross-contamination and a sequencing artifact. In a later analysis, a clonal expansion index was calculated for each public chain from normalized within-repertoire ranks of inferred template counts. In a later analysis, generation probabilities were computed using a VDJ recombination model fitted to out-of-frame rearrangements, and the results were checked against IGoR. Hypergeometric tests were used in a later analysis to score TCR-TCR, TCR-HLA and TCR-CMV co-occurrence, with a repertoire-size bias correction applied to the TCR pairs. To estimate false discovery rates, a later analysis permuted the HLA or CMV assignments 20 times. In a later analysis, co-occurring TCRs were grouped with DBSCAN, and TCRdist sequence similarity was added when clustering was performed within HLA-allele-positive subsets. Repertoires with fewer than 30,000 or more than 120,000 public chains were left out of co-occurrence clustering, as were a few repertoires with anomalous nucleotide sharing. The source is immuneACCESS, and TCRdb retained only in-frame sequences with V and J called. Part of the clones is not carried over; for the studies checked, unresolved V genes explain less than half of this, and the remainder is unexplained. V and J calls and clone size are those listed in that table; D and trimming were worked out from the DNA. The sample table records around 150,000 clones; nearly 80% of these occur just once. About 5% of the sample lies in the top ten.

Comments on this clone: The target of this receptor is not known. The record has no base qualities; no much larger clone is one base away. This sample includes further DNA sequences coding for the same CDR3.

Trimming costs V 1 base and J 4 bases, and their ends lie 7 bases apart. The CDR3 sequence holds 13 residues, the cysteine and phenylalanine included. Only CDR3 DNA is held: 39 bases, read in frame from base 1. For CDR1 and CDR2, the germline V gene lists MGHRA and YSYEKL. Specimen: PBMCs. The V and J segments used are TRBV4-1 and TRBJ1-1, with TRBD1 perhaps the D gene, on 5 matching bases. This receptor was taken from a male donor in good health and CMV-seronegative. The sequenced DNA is TGCGCCAGCAGCCAAGTGGGGGGCACTGAAGCTTTCTTT. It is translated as CASSQVGGTEAFF.